This T cell receptor beta chain was recorded in a study of PD-1 blockade in classical Hodgkin lymphoma. Germline V gene sequence: CDR1 MGHRA, CDR2 YSYEKL. With 0 bases removed from V and 2 bases from J, the gap between germline ends came to 14 bases. This CDR3 comprises 16 residues. All trial patients relapsed after autologous stem cell transplantation. TCRdb's table, derived via immunoSEQ multiplex PCR, lists solely in-frame clones and lacks some. The data contain about 75,000 clones, 85% to 95% of them seen just once; the ten biggest clones take up 8%. Here the sequenced sample was peripheral blood mononuclear cells (PBMCs), taken at baseline. This sequence originates from a human donor with classical Hodgkin lymphoma. This chain links TRBV4-1 with TRBJ2-7; D is tentatively TRBD1 or TRBD2 (5 bases each). For the CDR3, the DNA is TGCGCCAGCAGCCAAGAGGGGGTCGGTGGCACCTACGAGCAGTACTTC. Its translation: CASSQEGVGGTYEQYF.